One and the same sample provided the 27 T cell receptor beta chains below, sequenced in a study of Graves' ophthalmopathy and Graves' hyperthyroidism. As the template, RNA transcripts were used to amplify TCR beta CDR3 regions. The first-round RT-PCR employed HTBI primers together with the Qiagen OneStep RT-PCR kit. A multiplex PCR was then performed as the second round. TCRdb reprocessed the multiplex PCR reads via MiXCR and lists one record per CDR3 protein. This sample yields about 500,000 distinct CDR3 sequences, of which 13% to 15% are seen a single time; 9.5% to 10% belongs to the top ten. The sequencing sample was made of blood. The receptors here all came from a woman aged 30 to 39 with Graves' ophthalmopathy.

This clonotype was recorded many times. The chain links TRBV28 to TRBJ2-7; 9 nucleotides line up with TRBD2. The V and J ends lost 5 bases and 4 bases, in that order; junction bases with no gene match: 9. Looked up from germline, CDR1 is MDHEN and CDR2 is SYDVKM. The CDR3 has 15 residues. The CDR3, as DNA: TGTGCCAGCAGTCCCGCAGCGGGAGGTGGTTACGAGCAGTACTTC. This codes for CASSPAAGGGYEQYF.

J is TRBJ1-5 and V is TRBV6-2 or TRBV6-3; tentative D call: TRBD1 (6 bases). From germline, CDR1 is MNHEY and CDR2 SVGEGT. V was pared by 6 bases and J by 0 bases, with 24 bases between. This CDR3 is 19 amino acids long. The DNA of the CDR3 is TGTGCCAGCAGCCAAGGGACAACAGCCCGTCCTTATAGCAATCAGCCCCAGCATTTT. Translating gives CASSQGTTARPYSNQPQHF.

This clonotype was seen a handful of times. The V gene is TRBV10-3, the J gene TRBJ2-2; no clear D gene. Germline V gives CDR1 ENHRY, CDR2 SYGVKD. The CDR3 has 15 residues. The ends were cut back, 0 bases at V and 1 base at J, with 6 bases in the middle. CDR3 DNA: TGTGCCATCAGTGAGTCTGGGCGGAACACCGGGGAGCTGTTTTTT. It is translated as CAISESGRNTGELFF.

This clonotype showed up many times. The chain uses TRBV9 and TRBJ2-7, with D perhaps TRBD2 (6 bases). The CDR3 is made up of 16 amino acids. Germline lookup yields CDR1 SGDLS and CDR2 YYNGEE. The V gene lost 0 bases and the J gene lost 2 bases, with 15 bases spanning the gap. The CDR3 region has the DNA TGTGCCAGCAGCGTAGACGCGGGGCGGACGACCTACGAGCAGTACTTC. It yields the protein CASSVDAGRTTYEQYF.

This clonotype has ten or more counts. This chain uses TRBV6-2 or TRBV6-3 with TRBJ2-6; D call uncertain. Germline CDR1 reads MNHEY; CDR2 reads SVGEGT. V lost 2 bases, J lost 0 bases, and 17 bases lay in between. The CDR3 has 19 amino acids. The CDR3 loop reads CASSYHWSAGLSGANVLTF. The CDR3 DNA reads as TGTGCCAGCAGTTACCACTGGAGCGCCGGTCTCTCTGGGGCCAACGTCCTGACTTTC.

This clonotype was found many times. The chain uses TRBV30 and TRBJ2-5; tentative D call: TRBD1 (6 bases). V dropped 2 bases and J dropped 0 bases, with 13 bases sitting between them. The CDR3 contains 15 residues. Germline assignment: CDR1 GTSNPN and CDR2 SVGIG (reference sequence). The chain's CDR3 is CAWSPLGHHQETQYF. DNA for the CDR3: TGTGCCTGGAGTCCCCTGGGACACCACCAAGAGACCCAGTACTTC.

This clonotype was observed a few times. The chain combines TRBV4-2 with TRBJ2-2; possible D gene TRBD1, 6 bases. The CDR3 totals 15 residues. Deletions cut 7 bases from V and 4 bases from J, with 16 bases between. The V gene's germline CDR1 is LGHNA and CDR2 YNFKEQ. The CDR3 region is CASIPTQGTTGELFF. CDR3 sequence (DNA): TGTGCCAGCATCCCGACCCAGGGGACCACCGGGGAGCTGTTTTTT.

This clonotype was counted many times. V is TRBV5-1 and J is TRBJ2-7; D remains ambiguous. Germline-derived CDR1 and CDR2 are SGHRS and YFSETQ. V was pared by 4 bases and J by 0 bases, with 14 bases between. The CDR3 spans 15 residues. The CDR3 spells CASSPRTGNSYEQYF. The CDR3 DNA sequence: TGCGCCAGCAGCCCCCGCACCGGAAACTCCTACGAGCAGTACTTC.

This clonotype was observed at least ten times. This chain uses TRBV6-4 with TRBJ1-5; TRBD1 is a possible D gene (6 bases). V lost 6 bases to trimming and J lost 3 bases, with 21 bases between them. CDR1 and CDR2 (germline): MRHNA, SNTAGT. This CDR3 contains 17 residues. The CDR3 nucleotides read TGTGCCAGCAGCCCCCAGATCAATCAGGGGATCAATCAGCCCCAGCATTTT. It is translated as CASSPQINQGINQPQHF.

This clonotype was detected a few times. The chain couples TRBV13 to TRBJ1-3, with D uncertain. V was trimmed by 3 bases and J by 0 bases, leaving 12 bases between them. Germline V gene data show CDR1 as PRHDT and CDR2 as FYEKMQ (reference sequence). The CDR3 covers 16 residues. CDR3 bases: TGTGCCAGCAGCTTCTCGGGGATGCTCTCTGGAAACACCATATATTTT. This translates into CASSFSGMLSGNTIYF.

This clonotype was picked up many times. V gene TRBV27 combines with J gene TRBJ2-7; 7 nucleotides match TRBD2. Germline V CDR1 and CDR2: MNHEY, SMNVEV (reference sequence). The CDR3 covers 14 residues. The V segment lost 4 bases and the J segment 3 bases; nucleotides outside the gene matches: 6. The CDR3 sequence: CASSSASGLYEQYF. The CDR3 region has the DNA TGTGCCAGCAGTTCAGCTAGCGGCCTCTACGAGCAGTACTTC.

This clonotype was counted many times. V and J are TRBV4-2 and TRBJ1-1; D is unresolved. The CDR3 extends over 15 amino acids. The germline V gene has CDR1 LGHNA and CDR2 YNFKEQ. With 1 base removed from V and 0 bases from J, the gap between germline ends came to 9 bases. CDR3 amino acids: CASSQGMELNTEAFF. Here the CDR3 DNA reads TGTGCCAGCAGCCAAGGAATGGAGCTGAACACTGAAGCTTTCTTT.

Comments on this clonotype: The CDR3 carries no conserved terminal phenylalanine or tryptophan, so it likely arises from a read error. Because the CDR3's place on the DNA is in doubt, the DNA is left out and the CDR3 is given as listed by TCRdb. The chain couples TRBV6-2 or TRBV6-3 to TRBJ1-1; the table's D call, TRBD1, was not checked against the DNA. Germline V gives CDR1 MNHEY, CDR2 SVGEGT. The CDR3 contains 14 residues when both ends are counted. CDR3 protein: CASSSGRGNTEACL.

This chain connects TRBV6-1 to TRBJ1-3; D is undetermined. Germline CDR1 MNHNS, CDR2 SASEGT. There are 15 residues in the CDR3. V was clipped by 3 bases and J by 4 bases, with 13 bases between them. CDR3 loop: CASSEGLAAGNTIYF. CDR3 sequence (DNA): TGTGCCAGCAGTGAGGGCCTCGCGGCGGGAAACACCATATATTTT.

The genes are TRBV2 and TRBJ2-2; 7 bases fit TRBD2. Trimming removed 8 bases from V and 4 bases from J; junction bases left unmatched: 7. In germline, CDR1 is SNHLY, CDR2 FYNNEI. This CDR3 is built from 14 residues. The CDR3 nucleotides read TGTGCCAGCTCCTGGAGGGAGGGCACCGGGGAGCTGTTTTTT. Amino acid sequence: CASSWREGTGELFF. The whole variable domain, remainder taken from reference TRBV2 and TRBJ2-2, is EPEVTQTPSHQVTQMGQEVILRCVPISNHLYFYWYRQILGQKVEFLVSFYNNEISEKSEIFDDQFSVERPDGSNFTLKIRSTKLEDSAMYFCASSWREGTGELFFGEGSRLTVL.

This clonotype was counted many times. The V gene is TRBV20-1, the J gene TRBJ1-5; a weak D match, TRBD1 (6 bases). The germline V gene encodes CDR1 DFQATT and CDR2 SNEGSKA (reference sequence). The V end was cut by 3 bases, the J end by 2 bases, with 11 bases between. The CDR3 runs 14 residues. In nucleotides, the CDR3 is TGCAGTGCTAGGCAGGGGCCCCGCAATCAGCCCCAGCATTTT. It codes for CSARQGPRNQPQHF.

The J gene is TRBJ1-6, the V gene TRBV28; a weak D match, TRBD1 (5 bases). With 4 bases removed from V and 0 bases from J, the gap between germline ends came to 16 bases. In germline, CDR1 is MDHEN, CDR2 SYDVKM. CDR3 length equals 18 residues. This CDR3 reads CASSSHYGGSSYNSPLHF. CDR3 sequence (DNA): TGTGCCAGCAGTTCACATTACGGGGGTAGCTCCTATAATTCACCCCTCCACTTT.

The chain links TRBV4-2 to TRBJ1-2; 8 bases are a match to TRBD1. The germline gives CDR1 LGHNA, CDR2 YNFKEQ. The CDR3 has 15 amino acids. Trimming took 4 bases from V and 6 from J; bases not matched to a gene: 10. This CDR3 is CASSLRQGSGDGYTF. CDR3 coding DNA: TGTGCCAGCAGCCTTCGACAGGGGTCTGGTGATGGCTACACCTTC.

There are many counts of this clonotype. The V call is TRBV15, the J call TRBJ1-5; possibly TRBD1 for D (6 bases). V was shortened by 1 base and J by 2 bases, with 18 bases between the two germline ends. The germline V gene encodes CDR1 LNHNV and CDR2 YYDKDF (reference sequence). This CDR3 contains 18 residues. In DNA form, the CDR3 reads TGTGCCACCAGCAGAGGGGCGGGGGGCCTGGGGGGCAATCAGCCCCAGCATTTT. Its protein product is CATSRGAGGLGGNQPQHF.

This clonotype was seen repeatedly, ten times or more. V is TRBV6-1 and J is TRBJ2-2; D may be TRBD1 or TRBD2 (7 bases each). Germline CDR1 and CDR2: MNHNS and SASEGT. The CDR3 covers 15 residues. Between the trimmed V and J ends, which lost 5 bases and 3 bases, there was a span of 13 bases. The CDR3 spells CASSRGDSHTGELFF. The CDR3 nucleotides are TGTGCCAGCAGTCGGGGGGACAGCCACACCGGGGAGCTGTTTTTT.

This clonotype came up a few times. The rearrangement uses TRBV13 and TRBJ1-1; D may be TRBD1 (6 bases). The CDR3 covers 16 residues. Trimming took 2 bases from V and 5 from J, leaving 18 bases between them. CDR1 and CDR2 (germline): PRHDT, FYEKMQ (reference sequence). In nucleotides, the CDR3 is TGTGCCAGCAGCTTAAGGGGGGGAAGCTGGGGGACTGAAGCTTTCTTT. Its protein is CASSLRGGSWGTEAFF.

The rearrangement links TRBV4-1 to TRBJ1-1, with 8 bases lining up with TRBD1. This CDR3 region has 16 residues. Germline trimming cut 1 base from V and 4 bases from J; bases unmatched to any gene: 8. Germline V gene lookup returns CDR1 MGHRA and CDR2 YSYEKL. The CDR3 bases are TGCGCCAGCAGCCAAGGGTACGGACAGGGATTCACTGAAGCTTTCTTT. This translates into CASSQGYGQGFTEAFF.

In its sample, this clonotype was seen many times. The chain has TRBV10-2 and TRBJ1-1; TRBD1 matches 9 bases. V lost 9 bases to trimming and J lost 0 bases; unmatched junction nucleotides: 5. CDR3 length: 14 amino acids. Per germline, CDR1 WSHSY and CDR2 SAAADI. CDR3 in amino acids: CASTDRGLNTEAFF. The CDR3 DNA follows: TGCGCCAGTACGGACAGGGGATTGAACACTGAAGCTTTCTTT.

This clonotype was seen many times. The chain links TRBV28 to TRBJ2-7; 7 bases align to TRBD2. CDR1 and CDR2 from the germline V gene are MDHEN and SYDVKM. Trimming at V came to 5 bases and at J to 2 bases, leaving 6 bases not matched to a gene. CDR3 length: 14 amino acids. The DNA for the CDR3 is TGTGCCAGCAGTCCGGGAGGACAAACCTACGAGCAGTACTTC. It codes for CASSPGGQTYEQYF.

The rearrangement joins TRBV20-1 to TRBJ2-7; TRBD1 aligns across 8 bases. Looked up from germline, CDR1 is DFQATT and CDR2 is SNEGSKA (reference sequence). With V trimmed by 3 bases and J by 6 bases, 7 bases remained unmatched. There are 13 residues in the CDR3. CDR3 DNA sequence: TGCAGTGCTAGCGGCAGGGGGCTGGCCGAGCAGTACTTC. It encodes CSASGRGLAEQYF.

This clonotype has a count of ten or more. The chain joins TRBV11-2 to TRBJ2-5; TRBD1 matches at 9 bases. Looked up from germline, CDR1 is SGHAT and CDR2 is FQNNGV. This CDR3 is built from 16 residues. With V trimmed by 5 bases and J by 4 bases, 11 bases remained unmatched. This CDR3 is CASSGGDREMGETQYF. Written as DNA, the CDR3 is TGTGCCAGCAGCGGGGGGGACAGGGAGATGGGAGAGACCCAGTACTTC.

There are many counts of this clonotype. The chain employs TRBV29-1 and TRBJ2-7, with TRBD2 matching 7 bases. CDR1 SQVTM and CDR2 ANQGSEA come from the germline V gene. This CDR3 has 11 amino acids. J was trimmed by 7 bases and V by 5 bases; bases with no gene match: 5. CDR3 DNA sequence: TGCAGCGTTTGGGCGGGAGTTGAGCAGTACTTC. The encoded protein is CSVWAGVEQYF.